This TCR beta chain derives from a study of PD-1 blockade in classical Hodgkin lymphoma. Study-wide results and caveats: It was among complete responders that baseline diversity resembled that of newly diagnosed patients. In newly diagnosed patients, baseline TCR diversity was reportedly below that of healthy donors.

As for time point: cycle 4 day 1 (C4D1), after 6 weeks of nivolumab. All patients relapsed after autologous stem cell transplantation, and brentuximab vedotin exposure varied. Thawed PBMCs underwent magnetic negative selection to yield purified CD4+ T cells. Assay used: immunoSEQ multiplex PCR; TCRdb lists only in-frame clones, some missing. Counted here are more than 15,000 clones, over 70% occurring once; the ten biggest clones make up approximately 1.9%. Remarks on this clone: What it recognizes is unknown.

V shed 7 bases, J shed 5 bases, and the junction held 3 bases outside the gene matches. Germline CDR1 SGHDN, CDR2 FVKESK. CDR3 length: 14 residues. This clonotype originated in a human donor with classical Hodgkin lymphoma. The genes are TRBV14 and TRBJ2-1, with TRBD2 matching 12 bases. This sample comprised CD4+ T cells from blood, obtained before the fourth cycle of nivolumab. The CDR3 coding sequence is TGTGCCAGCAACCTAGCGGGAGGGGACAATGAGCAGTTCTTC. Its translation: CASNLAGGDNEQFF.